Included here is one TCR beta chain sequence, with context. Its antigen is still unknown. This specimen belongs to a study of cytomegalovirus exposure and HLA in healthy donors. Study conclusions and caveats: Sequencing likely generated an artifact that appeared as a cluster of highly shared sequence variants. A later analysis, which compared TCR beta chains of equal frequency, found the HLA-associated ones more clonally expanded.

Healthy bone marrow donors made up the donor group. This CDR3 has 18 residues. Trimming took off 6 bases at V and 2 bases at J, with 23 bases between the two ends. From germline, CDR1 is LNHDA and CDR2 SQIVND (reference sequence). PCR primers comprised 60 Vbeta and 13 Jbeta primers. Libraries were prepared by immunoSEQ multiplex PCR; TCRdb keeps only in-frame clonotypes and omits some of them. The sample lists about 160,000 clones, 65% to 85% occurring once. J is TRBJ1-5 and V is TRBV19; tentative D call: TRBD1 (6 bases). The sequencing input was PBMCs. The clonotype was recovered from a man aged 45-65 years in good health and CMV-seropositive. The CDR3 bases are TGTGCCAGTAGAAGTAAGGCCGGGGGGGCTTATCGCAATCAGCCCCAGCATTTT. Translating it yields CASRSKAGGAYRNQPQHF.